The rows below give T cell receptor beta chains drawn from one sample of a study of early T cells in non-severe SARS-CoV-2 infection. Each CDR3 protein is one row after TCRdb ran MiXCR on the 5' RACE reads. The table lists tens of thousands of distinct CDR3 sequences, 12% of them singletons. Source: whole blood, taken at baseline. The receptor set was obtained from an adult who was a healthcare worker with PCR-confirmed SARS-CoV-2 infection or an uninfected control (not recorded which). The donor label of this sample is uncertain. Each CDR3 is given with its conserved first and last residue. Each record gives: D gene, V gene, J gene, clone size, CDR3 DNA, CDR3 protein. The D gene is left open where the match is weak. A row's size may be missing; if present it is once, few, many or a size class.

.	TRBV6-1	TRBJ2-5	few	TGTGCCAGCAGTGAAGGAACAGGCCAAGAGACCCAGTACTTC	CASSEGTGQETQYF
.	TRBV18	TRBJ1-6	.	TGTGCCAGCTCACCTCTAAGAGGCTCCTATAATTCACCCCTCCACTTT	CASSPLRGSYNSPLHF
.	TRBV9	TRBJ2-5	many	TGTGCCAGCAGCGTAGGGATCCAGGGTAGAGAGACCCAGTACTTC	CASSVGIQGRETQYF
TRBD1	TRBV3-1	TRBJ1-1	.	TGTGCCAGCAGCCAAGCTACCGGGACAGGTCCCTTCATGAACACTGAAGCTTTCTTT	CASSQATGTGPFMNTEAFF
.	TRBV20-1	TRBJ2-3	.	TGCAGTGCTAGAGATGTCCGTCCGGGGGCTGGCTTATATGCAGATACGCAGTATTTT	CSARDVRPGAGLYADTQYF
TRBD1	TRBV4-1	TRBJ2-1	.	TGCGCCAGCAGTCCCTTTTCAGGGGGTCTCAATGAGCAGTTCTTC	CASSPFSGGLNEQFF
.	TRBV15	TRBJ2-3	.	TGTGCCACCATGGCCCTGGGGGCCACAGATACGCAGTATTTT	CATMALGATDTQYF
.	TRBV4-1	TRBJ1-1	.	TGCGCCAGCAGCCTCCGGCCAGGGGAGGGGACTGAAGCTTTCTTT	CASSLRPGEGTEAFF
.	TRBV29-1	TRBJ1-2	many	TGCAGCGTTGAACCCAAGCCTTTGGATGGCTACACCTTC	CSVEPKPLDGYTF
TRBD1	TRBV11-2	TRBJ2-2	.	TGTGCCAGCAGCTGGACAGGGGGGATCGGCACCGGGGAGCTGTTTTTT	CASSWTGGIGTGELFF
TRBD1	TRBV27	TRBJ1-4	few	TGTGCCAGCAGTTTTGGGACAGGGACAACTAATGAAAAACTGTTTTTT	CASSFGTGTTNEKLFF
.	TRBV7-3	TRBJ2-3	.	TGTGCCAGCAGCTTTCAGGGCTTGACTAGCACAGATACGCAGTATTTT	CASSFQGLTSTDTQYF
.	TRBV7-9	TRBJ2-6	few	TGTGCCAGCAGCTTAGTCCTCGGCTCTGGGGCCAACGTCCTGACTTTC	CASSLVLGSGANVLTF
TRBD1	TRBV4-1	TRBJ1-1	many	TGCGCCAGCAGCCAAGATGAAGCGTTTGCAGGGGGCACTGAAGCTTTCTTT	CASSQDEAFAGGTEAFF
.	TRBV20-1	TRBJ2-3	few	TGCAGTGCTACCCCAAGCACAGATACGCAGTATTTT	CSATPSTDTQYF
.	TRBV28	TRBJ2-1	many	TGTGCCAGCAGTTTACCTGGGACCATACTTCGCAGGGCGGACAATGAGCAGTTCTTC	CASSLPGTILRRADNEQFF
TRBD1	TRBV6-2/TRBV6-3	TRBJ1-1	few	TGTGCCAGCAGTTCCGGGACAGCGAACACTGAAGCTTTCTTT	CASSSGTANTEAFF
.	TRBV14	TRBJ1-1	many	TGTGCCAGCAGCCAAGTTTCGCTGACGAACACTGAAGCTTTCTTT	CASSQVSLTNTEAFF
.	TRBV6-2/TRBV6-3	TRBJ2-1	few	TGTGCCAGCAGTCCCGGGATCAAAGAGGAGTTCTTC	CASSPGIKEEFF
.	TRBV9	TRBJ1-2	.	TGTGCCAGCAGCGTAGAGGGGGGCGCCTATGGCTACACCTTC	CASSVEGGAYGYTF
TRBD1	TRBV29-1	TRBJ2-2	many	TGCAGCGTCTACAGGACAGGGTTCACCGGGGAGCTGTTTTTT	CSVYRTGFTGELFF
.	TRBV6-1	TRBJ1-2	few	TGTGCCAGCAGGGGGGGACTTGGCTACACCTTC	CASRGGLGYTF
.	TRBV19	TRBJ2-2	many	TGTGCCAGTAGGATCCGCGACCCGATCACCGGGGAGCTGTTTTTT	CASRIRDPITGELFF
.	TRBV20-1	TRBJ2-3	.	TGCAGTGCTAGGAAAATAGCGAGCACAGATACGCAGTATTTT	CSARKIASTDTQYF
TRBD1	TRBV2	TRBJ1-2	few	TGTGCCACAAGACAGGGCAACTATGGCTACACCTTC	CATRQGNYGYTF
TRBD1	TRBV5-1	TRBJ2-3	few	TGCGCCAGCAGCTTACAGGGGATCGGAACAGATACGCAGTATTTT	CASSLQGIGTDTQYF
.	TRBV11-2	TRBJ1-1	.	TGTGCCAGCAGCTTTGGCACTCCTCGGATGAACACTGAAGCTTTCTTT	CASSFGTPRMNTEAFF
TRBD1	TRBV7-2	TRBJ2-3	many	TGTGCCAGCAAAAAACAGGGGGTCAGAAATACGCAGTATTTT	CASKKQGVRNTQYF
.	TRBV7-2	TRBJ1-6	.	TGTGCCAGCAGCTCCCAACGGGACTGGAGCTCCTATAATTCACCCCTCCACTTT	CASSSQRDWSSYNSPLHF
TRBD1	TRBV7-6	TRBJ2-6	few	TGTGCCAGCAGCCCCCCTTTTCGGGACAGACCATTCTCTGGGGCCAACGTCCTGACTTTC	CASSPPFRDRPFSGANVLTF
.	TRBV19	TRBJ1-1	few	TGTGCCAGTAGACCCTGGGAAGGGCGAAACACTGAAGCTTTCTTT	CASRPWEGRNTEAFF
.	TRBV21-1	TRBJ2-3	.	TGTGCCAGCAGCAAAGCTCCCTGGGACACAGATACGCAGTATTTT	CASSKAPWDTDTQYF
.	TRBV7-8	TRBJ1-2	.	TGTGCCAGCAGCTTAGGGCAGGGCCGCGTTAACTATGGCTACACCTTC	CASSLGQGRVNYGYTF